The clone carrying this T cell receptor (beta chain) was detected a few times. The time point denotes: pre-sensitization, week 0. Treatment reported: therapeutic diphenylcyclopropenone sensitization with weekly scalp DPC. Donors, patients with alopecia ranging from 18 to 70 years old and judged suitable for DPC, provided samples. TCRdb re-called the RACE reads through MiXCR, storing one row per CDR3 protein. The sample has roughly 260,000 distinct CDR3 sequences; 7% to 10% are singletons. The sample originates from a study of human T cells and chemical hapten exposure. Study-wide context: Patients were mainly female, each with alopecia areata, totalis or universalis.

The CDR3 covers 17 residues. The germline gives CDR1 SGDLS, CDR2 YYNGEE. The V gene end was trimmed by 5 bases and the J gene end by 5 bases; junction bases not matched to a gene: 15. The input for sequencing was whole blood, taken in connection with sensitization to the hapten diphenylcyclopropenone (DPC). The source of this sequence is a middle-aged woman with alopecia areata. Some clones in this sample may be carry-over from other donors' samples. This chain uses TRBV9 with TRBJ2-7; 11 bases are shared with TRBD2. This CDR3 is CASSQTSGTAHSDEQYF. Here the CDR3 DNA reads TGTGCCAGCAGTCAGACTAGCGGGACCGCCCATTCGGACGAGCAGTACTTC.